This TCR beta chain emerged from a study of cytomegalovirus exposure and HLA in healthy donors. J gave up 2 bases and V 6 bases, and 8 bases lay outside the gene matches. CDR1 is LNHDA and CDR2 is SQIVND in the germline V gene (reference sequence). The CDR3 sequence is 16 residues long. Some clones are missing from TCRdb's copy, which holds only in-frame ones; the method was immunoSEQ multiplex PCR. Of about 160,000 clones in the sample, just under 85% were seen once. The rearrangement links TRBV19 to TRBJ2-3; 10 bases match TRBD2. The TCR comes from a man younger than 45 in good health and CMV-seropositive. Specimen: PBMCs. This CDR3 is CASSRVAGGTTDTQYF. CDR3 in DNA: TGTGCCAGTAGCCGGGTAGCGGGGGGAACCACAGATACGCAGTATTTT.